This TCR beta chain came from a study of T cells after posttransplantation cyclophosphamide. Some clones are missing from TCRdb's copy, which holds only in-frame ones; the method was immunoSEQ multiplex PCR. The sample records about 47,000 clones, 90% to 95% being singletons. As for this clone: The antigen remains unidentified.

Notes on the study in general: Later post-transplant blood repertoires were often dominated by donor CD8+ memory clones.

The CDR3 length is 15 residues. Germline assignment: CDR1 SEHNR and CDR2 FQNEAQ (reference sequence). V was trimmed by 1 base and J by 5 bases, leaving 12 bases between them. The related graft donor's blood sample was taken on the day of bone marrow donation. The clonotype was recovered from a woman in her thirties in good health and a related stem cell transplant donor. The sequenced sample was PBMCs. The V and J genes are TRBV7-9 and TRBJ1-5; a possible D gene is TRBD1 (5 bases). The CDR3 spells CASSLGGTVYQPQHF. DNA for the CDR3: TGTGCCAGCAGCTTAGGCGGGACTGTCTATCAGCCCCAGCATTTT.